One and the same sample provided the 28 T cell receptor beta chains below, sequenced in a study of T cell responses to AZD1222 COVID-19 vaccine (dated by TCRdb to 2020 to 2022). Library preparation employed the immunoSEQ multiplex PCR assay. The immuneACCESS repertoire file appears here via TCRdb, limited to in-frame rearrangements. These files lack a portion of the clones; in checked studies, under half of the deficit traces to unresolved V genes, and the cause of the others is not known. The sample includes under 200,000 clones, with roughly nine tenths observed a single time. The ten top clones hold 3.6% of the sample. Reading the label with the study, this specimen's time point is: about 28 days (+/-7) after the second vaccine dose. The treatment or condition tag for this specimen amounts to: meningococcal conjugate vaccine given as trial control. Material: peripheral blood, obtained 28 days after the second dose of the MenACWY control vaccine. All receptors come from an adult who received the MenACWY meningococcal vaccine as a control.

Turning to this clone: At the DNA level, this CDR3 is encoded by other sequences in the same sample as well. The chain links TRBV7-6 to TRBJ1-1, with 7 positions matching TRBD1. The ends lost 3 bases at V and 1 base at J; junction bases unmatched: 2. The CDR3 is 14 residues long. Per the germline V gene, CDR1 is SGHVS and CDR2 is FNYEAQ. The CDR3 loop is CASSLSGGNTEAFF. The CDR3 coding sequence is TGTGCCAGCAGCTTGTCAGGGGGGAACACTGAAGCTTTCTTT.

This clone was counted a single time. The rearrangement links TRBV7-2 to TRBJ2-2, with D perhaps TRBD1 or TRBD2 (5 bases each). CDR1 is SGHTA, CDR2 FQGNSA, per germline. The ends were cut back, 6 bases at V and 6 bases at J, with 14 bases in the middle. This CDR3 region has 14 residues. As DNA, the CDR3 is TGTGCCAGCAGTAATTCTGGGGGTCCCGGGGAGCTGTTTTTT. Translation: CASSNSGGPGELFF.

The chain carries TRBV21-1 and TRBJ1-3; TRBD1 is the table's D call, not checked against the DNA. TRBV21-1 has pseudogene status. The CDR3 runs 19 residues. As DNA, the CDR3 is TGTGCCAGCAGCAAAGGCCCCCGCCCTGACAGGGGGCGGCAAAACACCATATATTTT. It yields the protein CASSKGPRPDRGRQNTIYF.

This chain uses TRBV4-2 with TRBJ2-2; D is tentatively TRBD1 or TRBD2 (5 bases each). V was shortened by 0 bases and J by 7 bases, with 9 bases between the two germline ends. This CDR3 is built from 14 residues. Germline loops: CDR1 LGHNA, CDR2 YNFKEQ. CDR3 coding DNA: TGTGCCAGCAGCCAAGACAGGGAGAACGGGGAGCTGTTTTTT. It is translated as CASSQDRENGELFF.

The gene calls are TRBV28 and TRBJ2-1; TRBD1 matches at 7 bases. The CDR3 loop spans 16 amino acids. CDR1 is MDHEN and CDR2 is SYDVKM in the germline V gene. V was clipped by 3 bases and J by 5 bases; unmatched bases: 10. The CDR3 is CASSFLDRLHHNEQFF. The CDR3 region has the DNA TGTGCCAGCAGTTTCCTGGACAGGCTACATCACAATGAGCAGTTCTTC.

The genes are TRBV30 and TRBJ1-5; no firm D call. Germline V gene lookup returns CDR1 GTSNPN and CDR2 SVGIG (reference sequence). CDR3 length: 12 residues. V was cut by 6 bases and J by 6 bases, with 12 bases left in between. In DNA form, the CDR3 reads TGTGCCTGTGACCTGGGCGCTCAGCCCCAGCATTTT. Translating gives CACDLGAQPQHF.

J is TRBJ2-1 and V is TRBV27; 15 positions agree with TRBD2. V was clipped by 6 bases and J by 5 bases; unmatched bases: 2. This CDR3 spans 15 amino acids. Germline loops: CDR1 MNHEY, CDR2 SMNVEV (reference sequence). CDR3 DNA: TGTGCCAGCAGCGGACTAGCGGGAGGGGACAATGAGCAGTTCTTC. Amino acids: CASSGLAGGDNEQFF.

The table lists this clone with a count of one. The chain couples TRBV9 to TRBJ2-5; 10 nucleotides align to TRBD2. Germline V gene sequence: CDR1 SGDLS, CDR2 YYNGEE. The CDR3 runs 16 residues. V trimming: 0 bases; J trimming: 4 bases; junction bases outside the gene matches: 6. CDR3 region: CASSVGVAGGGETQYF. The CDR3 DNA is TGTGCCAGCAGCGTAGGTGTAGCGGGAGGTGGAGAGACCCAGTACTTC. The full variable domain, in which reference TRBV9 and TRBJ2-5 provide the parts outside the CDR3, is DSGVTQTPKHLITATGQRVTLRCSPRSGDLSVYWYQQSLDQGLQFLIQYYNGEERAKGNILERFSAQQFPDLHSELNLSSLELGDSALYFCASSVGVAGGGETQYFGPGTRLLVL.

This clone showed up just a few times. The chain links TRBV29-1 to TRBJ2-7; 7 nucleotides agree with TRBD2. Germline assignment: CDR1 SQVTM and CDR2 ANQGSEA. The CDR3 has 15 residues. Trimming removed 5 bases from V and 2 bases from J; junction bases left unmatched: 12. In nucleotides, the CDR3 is TGCAGCGTTCGGGAGGTGGTTGCCTTTCCCTACGAGCAGTACTTC. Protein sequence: CSVREVVAFPYEQYF.

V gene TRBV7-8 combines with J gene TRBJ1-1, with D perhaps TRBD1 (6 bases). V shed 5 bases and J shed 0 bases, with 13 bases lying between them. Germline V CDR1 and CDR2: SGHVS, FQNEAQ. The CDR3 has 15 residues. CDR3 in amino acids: CASSARGRLNTEAFF. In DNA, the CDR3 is TGTGCCAGCAGCGCCCGGGGGCGGCTGAACACTGAAGCTTTCTTT.

CDR3 coding DNA: TGCGCCAGCAGCTTGGCCGGCAGGCGAAACACCGGGGAGCTGTTTTTT. Translation: CASSLAGRRNTGELFF. The rearrangement uses TRBV5-1 and TRBJ2-2; no firm D call. CDR1 and CDR2 (germline): SGHRS, YFSETQ. This CDR3 region has 16 residues. V was pared by 0 bases and J by 2 bases, with 11 bases between.

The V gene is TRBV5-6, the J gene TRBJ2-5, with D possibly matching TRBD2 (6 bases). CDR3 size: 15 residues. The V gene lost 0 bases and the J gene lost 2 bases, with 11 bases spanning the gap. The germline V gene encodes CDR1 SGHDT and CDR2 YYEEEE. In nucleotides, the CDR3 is TGTGCCAGCAGCTTGGGTCTAGCGACACAAGAGACCCAGTACTTC. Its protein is CASSLGLATQETQYF.

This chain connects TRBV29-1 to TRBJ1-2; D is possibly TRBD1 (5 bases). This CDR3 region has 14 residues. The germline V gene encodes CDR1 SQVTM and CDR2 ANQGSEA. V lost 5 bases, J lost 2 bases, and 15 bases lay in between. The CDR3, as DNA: TGCAGCGTTTTCTGGCAGGGCGCAAACTATGGCTACACCTTC. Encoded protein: CSVFWQGANYGYTF.

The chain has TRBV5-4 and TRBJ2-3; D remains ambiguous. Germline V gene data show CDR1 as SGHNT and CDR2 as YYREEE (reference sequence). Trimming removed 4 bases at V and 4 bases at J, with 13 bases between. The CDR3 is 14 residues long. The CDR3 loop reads CASSPRWASDTQYF. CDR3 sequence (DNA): TGTGCCAGCAGCCCTCGTTGGGCCTCAGATACGCAGTATTTT.

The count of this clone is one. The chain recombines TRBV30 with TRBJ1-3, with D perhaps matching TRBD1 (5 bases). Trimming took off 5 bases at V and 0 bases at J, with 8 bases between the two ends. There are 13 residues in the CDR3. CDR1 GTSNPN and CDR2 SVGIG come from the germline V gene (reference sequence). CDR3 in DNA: TGTGCCTGGCGGGGGAGCTCTGGAAACACCATATATTTT. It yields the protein CAWRGSSGNTIYF.

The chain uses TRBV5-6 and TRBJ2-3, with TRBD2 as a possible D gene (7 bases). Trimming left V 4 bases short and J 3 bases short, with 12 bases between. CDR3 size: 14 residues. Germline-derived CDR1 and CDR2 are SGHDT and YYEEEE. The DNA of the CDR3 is TGTGCCAGCAGCGGGAGGGGGACTACAGATACGCAGTATTTT. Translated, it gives CASSGRGTTDTQYF.

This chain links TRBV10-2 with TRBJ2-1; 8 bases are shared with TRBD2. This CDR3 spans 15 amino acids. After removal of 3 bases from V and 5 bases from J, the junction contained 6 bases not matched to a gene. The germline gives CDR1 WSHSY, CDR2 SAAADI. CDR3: CASSDPGGPHNEQFF. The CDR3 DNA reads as TGCGCCAGCAGTGACCCGGGAGGGCCCCACAATGAGCAGTTCTTC.

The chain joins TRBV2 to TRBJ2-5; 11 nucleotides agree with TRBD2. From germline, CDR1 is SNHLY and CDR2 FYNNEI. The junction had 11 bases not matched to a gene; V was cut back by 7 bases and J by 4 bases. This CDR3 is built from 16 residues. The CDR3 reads CASIPKLAGVVETQYF. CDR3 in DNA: TGTGCCAGCATCCCAAAACTAGCGGGAGTTGTAGAGACCCAGTACTTC.

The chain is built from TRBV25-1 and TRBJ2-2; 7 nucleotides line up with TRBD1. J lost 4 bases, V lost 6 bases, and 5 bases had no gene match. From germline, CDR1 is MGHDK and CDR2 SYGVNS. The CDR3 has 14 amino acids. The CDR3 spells CASRRQGSTGELFF. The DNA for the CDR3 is TGTGCCAGCAGGCGACAGGGAAGCACCGGGGAGCTGTTTTTT.

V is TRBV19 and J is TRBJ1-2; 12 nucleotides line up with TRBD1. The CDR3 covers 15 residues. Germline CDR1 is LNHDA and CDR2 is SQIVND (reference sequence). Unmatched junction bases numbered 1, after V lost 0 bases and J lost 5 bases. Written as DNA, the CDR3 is TGTGCCAGTAGTATAGAGGGACAGGGGGCTTATGGCTACACCTTC. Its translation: CASSIEGQGAYGYTF. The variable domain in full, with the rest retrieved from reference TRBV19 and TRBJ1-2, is DGGITQSPKYLFRKEGQNVTLSCEQNLNHDAMYWYRQDPGQGLRLIYYSQIVNDFQKGDIAEGYSVSREKKESFPLTVTSAQKNPTAFYLCASSIEGQGAYGYTFGSGTRLTVV.

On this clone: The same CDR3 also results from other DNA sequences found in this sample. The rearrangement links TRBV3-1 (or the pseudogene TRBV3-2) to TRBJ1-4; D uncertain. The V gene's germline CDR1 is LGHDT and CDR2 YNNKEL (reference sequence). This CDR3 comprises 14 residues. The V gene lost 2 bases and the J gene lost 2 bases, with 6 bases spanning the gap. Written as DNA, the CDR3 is TGTGCCAGCAGCCAACTTGCCACTAATGAAAAACTGTTTTTT. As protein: CASSQLATNEKLFF.

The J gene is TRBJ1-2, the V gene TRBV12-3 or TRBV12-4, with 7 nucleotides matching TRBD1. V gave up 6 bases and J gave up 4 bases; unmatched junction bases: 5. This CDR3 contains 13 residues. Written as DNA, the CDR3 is TGTGCCAGCAGGCCAGGGACAGTCTATGGCTACACCTTC. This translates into CASRPGTVYGYTF.

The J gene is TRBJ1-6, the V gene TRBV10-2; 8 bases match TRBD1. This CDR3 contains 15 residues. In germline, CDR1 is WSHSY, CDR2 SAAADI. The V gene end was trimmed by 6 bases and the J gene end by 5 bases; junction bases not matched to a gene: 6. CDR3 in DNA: TGCGCCAGCAGGGACAGGGCTGAACATAATTCACCCCTCCACTTT. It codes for CASRDRAEHNSPLHF.

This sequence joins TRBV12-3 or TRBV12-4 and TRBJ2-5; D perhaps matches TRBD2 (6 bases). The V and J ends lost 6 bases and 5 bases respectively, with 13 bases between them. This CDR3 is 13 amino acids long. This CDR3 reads CASRPGVGETQYF. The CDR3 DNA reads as TGTGCCAGCAGGCCGGGGGTTGGGGAGACCCAGTACTTC.

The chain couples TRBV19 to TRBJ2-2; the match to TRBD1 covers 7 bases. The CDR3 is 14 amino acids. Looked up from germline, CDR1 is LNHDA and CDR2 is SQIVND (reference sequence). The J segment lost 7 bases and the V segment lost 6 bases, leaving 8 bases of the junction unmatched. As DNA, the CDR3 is TGTGCCAGTAGACACAGGGGAATAGTCGGGGAGCTGTTTTTT. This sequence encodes CASRHRGIVGELFF.

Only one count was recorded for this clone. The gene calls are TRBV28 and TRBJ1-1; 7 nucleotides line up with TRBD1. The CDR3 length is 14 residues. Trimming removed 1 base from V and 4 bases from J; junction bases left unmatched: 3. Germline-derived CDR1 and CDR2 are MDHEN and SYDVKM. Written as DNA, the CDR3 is TGTGCCAGCAGTTTATCGACAGGGTTCACTGAAGCTTTCTTT. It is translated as CASSLSTGFTEAFF.

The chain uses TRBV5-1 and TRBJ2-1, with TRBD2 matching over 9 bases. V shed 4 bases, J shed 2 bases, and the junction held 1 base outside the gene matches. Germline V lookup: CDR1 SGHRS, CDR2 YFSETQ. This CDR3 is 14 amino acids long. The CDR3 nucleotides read TGCGCCAGCAGCGGGACTAGCACCTACAATGAGCAGTTCTTC. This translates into CASSGTSTYNEQFF.

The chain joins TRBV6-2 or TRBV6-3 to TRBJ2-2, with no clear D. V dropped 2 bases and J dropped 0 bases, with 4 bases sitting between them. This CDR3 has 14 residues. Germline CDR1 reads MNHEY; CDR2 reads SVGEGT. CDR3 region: CASSYRANTGELFF. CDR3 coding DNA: TGTGCCAGCAGTTACCGGGCGAACACCGGGGAGCTGTTTTTT.